The clone carrying this TCR beta chain was detected a few times. Its antigen is not known. The data belong to a study of glioma-infiltrating T cells after dendritic cell vaccination. All glioblastoma patients lacked an isocitrate dehydrogenase mutation. Study findings and constraints: The cohort had few patients with full blood and tumor sets.

The PCR used 60 V beta and 13 J beta primers. Here immunoSEQ multiplex PCR was the method, and the copy in TCRdb shows in-frame clones only, minus some. The table shows under 100,000 clones, with about 85% occurring only once. The CDR3 covers 12 residues. CDR1 MNHEY and CDR2 SVGAGI come from the germline V gene. The sequence derives from a human donor with glioblastoma. The material was blood, obtained before dendritic cell vaccination. The genes are TRBV6-5 and TRBJ2-7, with TRBD2 matching 10 bases. CDR3 nucleotide sequence: TGTGCCAGCGGCGCAAGCCTCCTAGCGGGAGTAGTC. Encoded protein: CASGASLLAGVV.